This TCR beta chain was sequenced during a study of tumor-infiltrating lymphocytes in primary liver carcinoma. The investigators made TCR beta cDNA from approximately 0.5 ug total RNA, using a constant-region primer. Modified slightly, ARM-PCR produced TCR beta libraries over three nested multiplex PCR rounds. The first two PCR rounds used TRBV1-TRBV30 primers with a Cbeta primer, around 10 cycles each. TCRdb ran MiXCR on the multiplex PCR reads and lists one entry per CDR3 protein. Of about 300,000 distinct CDR3 sequences listed, about 60% are singletons. This clonotype was seen at least ten times. The CDR3 is 16 amino acids. V dropped 4 bases and J dropped 5; count of bases not matched to a gene: 10. Germline-derived CDR1 and CDR2 are MDHEN and SYDVKM. Unsorted whole blood supplied the RNA, and germline DNA was extracted too.

The sequenced sample was peripheral blood. This TCR came from a middle-aged man with primary liver carcinoma and hepatitis B virus infection. V and J are TRBV28 and TRBJ2-1; 8 bases match TRBD1. The CDR3 DNA is TGTGCCAGCAGTTCATCCGGGACAGGAGAACACAATGAGCAGTTCTTC. It codes for CASSSSGTGEHNEQFF.